A selection of T cell receptor beta chains follows, all from one sample in a study of blood T cell repertoires in COVID-19. Generated by immunoSEQ multiplex PCR, the TCRdb table keeps only in-frame clones and is missing some. Counted here are around 250,000 clones, around nine tenths occurring once; the ten biggest clones make up under 2%. The sequenced sample was peripheral blood. The source of these receptors is an older woman who had recovered from COVID-19. Both conserved end residues are part of each CDR3.

CDR3aa	v_gene
CASRQQGGEAFF	TRBV12-3/TRBV12-4
CASSLAGNPLISPLHF	TRBV5-6
CASRKDRGPLYEQYF	TRBV27
CASSYSQGGWTGELFF	TRBV6-5
CASEPLGGYGYTF	TRBV6-6
CASSPSGIRESYEQYF	TRBV2
CASSLVGDRVGGELFF	TRBV7-2
CATSRDSNQPQHF	TRBV10-3
CASSSAGPLTDTQYF	TRBV5-6
CSATGGQPQHF	TRBV20-1
CASSILPGQMNAEAFF	TRBV19
CASKGLAGEDTGELFF	TRBV19
CASIRRRTGNTIYF	TRBV5-6
CASSQGLRGSYEQYF	TRBV4-3
CATSDLVRDRGPDTQYF	TRBV24-1
CASSLPSGIYEQYF	TRBV6-2/TRBV6-3
CASSIVSSRGSYEQYF	TRBV19
CASSPEGGQETQYF	TRBV7-3
CSGGLGNTIYF	TRBV29-1
CASSRGQFDYGYTF	TRBV5-6
CASSLGRGLNTIYF	TRBV7-2
CASSPPVPGGEEKLFF	TRBV2